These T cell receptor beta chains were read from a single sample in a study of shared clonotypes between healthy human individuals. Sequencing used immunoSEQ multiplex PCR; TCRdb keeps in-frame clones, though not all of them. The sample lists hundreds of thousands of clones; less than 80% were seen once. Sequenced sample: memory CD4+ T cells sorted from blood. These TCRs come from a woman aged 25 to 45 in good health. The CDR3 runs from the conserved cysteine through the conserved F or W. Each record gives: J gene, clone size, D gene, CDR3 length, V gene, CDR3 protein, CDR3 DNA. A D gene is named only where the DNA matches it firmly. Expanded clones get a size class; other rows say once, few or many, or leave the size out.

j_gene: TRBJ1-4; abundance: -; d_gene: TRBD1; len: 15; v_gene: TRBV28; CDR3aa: CASSLAGTGGEKLFF; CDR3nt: TGTGCCAGCAGTCTCGCCGGGACAGGGGGCGAAAAACTGTTTTTT
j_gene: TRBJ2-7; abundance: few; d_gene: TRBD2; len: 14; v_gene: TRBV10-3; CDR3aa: CAISSGTSAYEQYF; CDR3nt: TGTGCCATCAGTTCCGGGACTAGCGCGTACGAGCAGTACTTC
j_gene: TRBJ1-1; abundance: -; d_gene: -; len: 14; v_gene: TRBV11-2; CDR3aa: CASSLVGVNTEAFF; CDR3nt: TGTGCCAGCAGCTTAGTCGGGGTAAACACTGAAGCTTTCTTT
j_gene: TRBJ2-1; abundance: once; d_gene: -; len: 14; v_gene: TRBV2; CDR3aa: CASSGSRSYNEQFF; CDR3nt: TGTGCCAGCAGTGGAAGCAGATCCTACAATGAGCAGTTCTTC
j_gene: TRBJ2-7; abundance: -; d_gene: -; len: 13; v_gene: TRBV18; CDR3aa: CASSPTRGGEQYF; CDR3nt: TGTGCCAGCTCACCAACGAGGGGCGGGGAGCAGTACTTC
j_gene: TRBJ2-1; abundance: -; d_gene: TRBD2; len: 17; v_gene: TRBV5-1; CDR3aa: CASSWSLAGGPSIEQFF; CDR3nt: TGCGCCAGCAGCTGGAGCTTAGCGGGAGGGCCCTCTATCGAGCAGTTCTTC
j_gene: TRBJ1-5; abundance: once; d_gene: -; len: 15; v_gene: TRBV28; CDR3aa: CASSTPSGYNQPQHF; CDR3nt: TGTGCCAGCAGTACCCCGTCCGGGTACAATCAGCCCCAGCATTTT
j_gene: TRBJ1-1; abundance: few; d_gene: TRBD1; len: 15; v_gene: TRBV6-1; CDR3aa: CASSDPPDRATEAFF; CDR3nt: TGTGCCAGCAGTGACCCCCCGGACAGGGCCACTGAAGCTTTCTTT
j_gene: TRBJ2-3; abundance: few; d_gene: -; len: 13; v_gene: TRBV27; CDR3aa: CASSPPQAHTQYF; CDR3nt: TGTGCCAGCAGTCCACCTCAAGCCCACACGCAGTATTTT
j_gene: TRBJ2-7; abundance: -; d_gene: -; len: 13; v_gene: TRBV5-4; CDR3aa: CASSSQGTGEQYF; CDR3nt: TGTGCCAGCAGCTCCCAAGGGACTGGCGAGCAGTACTTC
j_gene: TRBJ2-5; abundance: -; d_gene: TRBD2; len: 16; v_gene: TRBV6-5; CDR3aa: CASSYDPSGTQETQYF; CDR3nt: TGTGCCAGCAGTTACGATCCTAGCGGGACCCAAGAGACCCAGTACTTC
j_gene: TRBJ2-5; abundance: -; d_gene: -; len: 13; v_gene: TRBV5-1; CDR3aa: CASSFNGGETQYF; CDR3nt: TGCGCCAGCAGCTTTAACGGGGGAGAGACCCAGTACTTC
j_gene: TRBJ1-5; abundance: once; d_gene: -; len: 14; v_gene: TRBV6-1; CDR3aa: CASRRQELNQPQHF; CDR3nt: TGTGCCAGCAGGCGGCAGGAGCTCAATCAGCCCCAGCATTTT
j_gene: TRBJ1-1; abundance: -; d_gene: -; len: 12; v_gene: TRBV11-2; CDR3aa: CASSLELGEAFF; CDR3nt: TGTGCCAGCAGCTTAGAGTTGGGGGAAGCTTTCTTT
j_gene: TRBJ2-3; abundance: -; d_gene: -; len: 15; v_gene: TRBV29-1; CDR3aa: CSVSLARPPTDTQYF; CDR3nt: TGCAGCGTTTCACTAGCCCGCCCCCCCACAGATACGCAGTATTTT
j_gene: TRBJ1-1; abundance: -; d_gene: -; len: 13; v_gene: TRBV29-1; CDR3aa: CSVDATQNTEAFF; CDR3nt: TGCAGCGTTGATGCGACGCAGAACACTGAAGCTTTCTTT
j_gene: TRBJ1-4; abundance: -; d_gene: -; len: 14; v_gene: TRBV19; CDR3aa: CASSDSGTGQKLFF; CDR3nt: TGTGCCAGTAGCGACAGCGGCACAGGTCAAAAACTGTTTTTT
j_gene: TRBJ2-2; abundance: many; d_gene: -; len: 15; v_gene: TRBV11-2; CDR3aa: CASSLASANTGELFF; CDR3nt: TGTGCCAGCAGCTTAGCGAGCGCGAACACCGGGGAGCTGTTTTTT
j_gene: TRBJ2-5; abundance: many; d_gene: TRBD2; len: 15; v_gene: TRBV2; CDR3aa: CASSGTRGGAETQYF; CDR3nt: TGTGCCAGCAGCGGGACTAGGGGCGGGGCGGAGACCCAGTACTTC
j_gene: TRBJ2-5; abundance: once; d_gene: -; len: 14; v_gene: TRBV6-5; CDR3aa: CASSYSSRQETQYF; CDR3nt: TGTGCCAGCAGTTACTCGAGTCGGCAAGAGACCCAGTACTTC
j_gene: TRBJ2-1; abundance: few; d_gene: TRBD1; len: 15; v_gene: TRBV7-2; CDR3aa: CASSTWTGGGNEQFF; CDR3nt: TGTGCCAGCAGCACTTGGACAGGGGGAGGAAATGAGCAGTTCTTC
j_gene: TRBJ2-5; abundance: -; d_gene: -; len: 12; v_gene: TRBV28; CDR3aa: CASSLYGETQYF; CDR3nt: TGTGCCAGCAGTTTGTACGGGGAGACCCAGTACTTC
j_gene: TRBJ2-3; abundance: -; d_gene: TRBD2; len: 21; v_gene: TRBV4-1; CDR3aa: CASSQDGGLAGAYGPADTQYF; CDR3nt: TGCGCCAGCAGCCAAGATGGGGGGCTAGCGGGAGCGTACGGTCCGGCAGATACGCAGTATTTT
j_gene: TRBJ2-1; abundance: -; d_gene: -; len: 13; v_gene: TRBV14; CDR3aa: CASSLREFGEQFF; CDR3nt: TGTGCCAGCAGTCTCAGGGAATTCGGGGAGCAGTTCTTC
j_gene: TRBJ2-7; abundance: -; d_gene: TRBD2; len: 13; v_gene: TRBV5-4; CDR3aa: CASAAGLASEQYF; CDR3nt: TGTGCCAGCGCGGCGGGACTAGCGTCCGAGCAGTACTTC
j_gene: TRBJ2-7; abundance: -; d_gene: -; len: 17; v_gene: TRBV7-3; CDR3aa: CASSLSGTTLSRGEQYF; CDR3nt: TGTGCCAGCAGCTTATCTGGGACGACCCTAAGTCGTGGCGAGCAGTACTTC
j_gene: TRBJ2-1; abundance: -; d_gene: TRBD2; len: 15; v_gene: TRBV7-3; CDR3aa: CASRTSGSLGNEQFF; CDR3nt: TGTGCCAGCAGGACTAGCGGGAGTCTCGGCAATGAGCAGTTCTTC
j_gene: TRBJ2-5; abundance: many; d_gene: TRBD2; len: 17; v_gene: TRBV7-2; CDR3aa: CADEAGTSGSMRETQYF; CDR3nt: TGTGCCGACGAGGCCGGGACTAGCGGGAGTATGAGGGAGACCCAGTACTTC
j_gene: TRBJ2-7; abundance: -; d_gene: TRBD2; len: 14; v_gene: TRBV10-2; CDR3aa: CASSASGLVGEQYF; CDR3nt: TGCGCCAGCAGTGCTTCGGGACTAGTCGGCGAGCAGTACTTC
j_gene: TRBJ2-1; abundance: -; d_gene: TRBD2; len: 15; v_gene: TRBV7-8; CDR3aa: CASSFGTSDTTRLFF; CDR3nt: TGTGCCAGCAGCTTCGGGACTAGCGACACAACTCGGTTGTTCTTC
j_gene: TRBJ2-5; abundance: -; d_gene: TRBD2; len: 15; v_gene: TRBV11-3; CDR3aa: CASSRTSGSRETQYF; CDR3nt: TGTGCCAGCAGCCGGACTAGCGGGAGCCGGGAGACCCAGTACTTC
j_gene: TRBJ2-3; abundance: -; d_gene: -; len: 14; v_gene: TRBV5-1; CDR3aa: CASNLGTGTDTQYF; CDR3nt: TGCGCCAGCAATTTGGGGACGGGCACAGATACGCAGTATTTT
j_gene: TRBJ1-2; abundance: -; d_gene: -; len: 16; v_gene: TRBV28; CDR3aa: CASTKGRRLSYYGYTF; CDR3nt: TGTGCCAGCACCAAGGGGCGGCGGCTGTCTTACTATGGCTACACCTTC
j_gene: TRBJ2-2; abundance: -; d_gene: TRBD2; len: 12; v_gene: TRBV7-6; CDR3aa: CASSPGGGELFF; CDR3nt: TGTGCCAGCAGCCCGGGGGGCGGGGAGCTGTTTTTT
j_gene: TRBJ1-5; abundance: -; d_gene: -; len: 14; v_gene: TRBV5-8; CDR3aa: CASSQAVYNQPQHF; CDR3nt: TGTGCCAGCAGCCAAGCAGTATACAATCAGCCCCAGCATTTT
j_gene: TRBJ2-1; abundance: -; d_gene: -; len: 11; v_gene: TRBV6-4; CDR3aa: CASSEGGEQFF; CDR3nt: TGTGCCAGCAGTGAGGGGGGTGAGCAGTTCTTC
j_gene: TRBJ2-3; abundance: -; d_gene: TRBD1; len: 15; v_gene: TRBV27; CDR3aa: CASSPRTGITDTQYF; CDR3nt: TGTGCCAGCAGTCCAAGGACAGGGATCACAGATACGCAGTATTTT
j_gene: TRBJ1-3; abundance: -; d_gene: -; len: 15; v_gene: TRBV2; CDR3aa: CASSETDLSGNTIYF; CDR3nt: TGTGCCAGCAGTGAAACGGACCTCTCTGGAAACACCATATATTTT
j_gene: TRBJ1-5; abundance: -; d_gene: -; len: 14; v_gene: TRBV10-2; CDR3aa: CASSVQGANQPQHF; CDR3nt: TGCGCCAGCAGTGTACAGGGAGCCAATCAGCCCCAGCATTTT
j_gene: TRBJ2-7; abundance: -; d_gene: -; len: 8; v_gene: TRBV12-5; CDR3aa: CARREQYF; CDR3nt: TGTGCTAGGCGGGAGCAGTACTTC
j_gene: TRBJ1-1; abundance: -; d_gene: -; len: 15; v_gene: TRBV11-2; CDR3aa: CASSLRRTAATEAFF; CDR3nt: TGTGCCAGCAGCTTACGAAGGACAGCGGCTACTGAAGCTTTCTTT
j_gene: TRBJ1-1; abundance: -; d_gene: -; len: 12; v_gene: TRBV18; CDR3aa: CASSPYQGEAFF; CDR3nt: TGTGCCAGCTCACCGTATCAGGGTGAAGCTTTCTTT
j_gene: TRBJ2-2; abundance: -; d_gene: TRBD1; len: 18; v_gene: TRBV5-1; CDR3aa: CASSIDRGWEPNTGELFF; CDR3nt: TGCGCCAGCAGCATAGACAGGGGGTGGGAACCGAACACCGGGGAGCTGTTTTTT
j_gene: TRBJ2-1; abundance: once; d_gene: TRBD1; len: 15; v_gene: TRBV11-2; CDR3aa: CASSPGQVSYNEQFF; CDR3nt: TGTGCCAGCAGCCCGGGACAGGTGTCCTACAATGAGCAGTTCTTC
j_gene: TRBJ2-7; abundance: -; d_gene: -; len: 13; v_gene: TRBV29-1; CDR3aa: CSVQPGSSYEQYF; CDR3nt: TGCAGCGTTCAGCCAGGAAGCTCCTACGAGCAGTACTTC